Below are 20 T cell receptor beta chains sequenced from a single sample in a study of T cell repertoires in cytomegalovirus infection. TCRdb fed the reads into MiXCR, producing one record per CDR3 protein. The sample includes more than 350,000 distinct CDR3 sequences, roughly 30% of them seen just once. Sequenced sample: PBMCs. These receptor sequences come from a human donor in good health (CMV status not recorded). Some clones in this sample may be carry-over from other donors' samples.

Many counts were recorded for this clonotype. The CDR3, as DNA: TGTGCCAGCAGCTTAGGGTACCGGGACATCTTTTATGGCTACACCTTC. Translated, it gives CASSLGYRDIFYGYTF. V gene TRBV7-2 combines with J gene TRBJ1-2, with TRBD1 as a possible D gene (6 bases). Germline V gene sequence: CDR1 SGHTA, CDR2 FQGNSA. CDR3 length: 16 residues. The ends were cut back, 1 base at V and 5 bases at J, with 17 bases in the middle.

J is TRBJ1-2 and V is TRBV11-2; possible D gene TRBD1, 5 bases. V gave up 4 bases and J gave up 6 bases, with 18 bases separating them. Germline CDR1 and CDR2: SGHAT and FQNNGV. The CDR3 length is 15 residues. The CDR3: CASSSDWMRGDGYTF. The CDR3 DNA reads TGTGCCAGCAGCTCCGACTGGATGAGGGGAGATGGCTACACCTTC.

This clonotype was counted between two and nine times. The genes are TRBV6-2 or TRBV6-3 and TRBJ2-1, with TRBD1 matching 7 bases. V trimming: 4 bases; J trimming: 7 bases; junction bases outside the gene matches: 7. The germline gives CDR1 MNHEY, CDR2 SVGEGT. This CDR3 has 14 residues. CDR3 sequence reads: CASSSGTVTNEQFF. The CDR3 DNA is TGTGCCAGCAGTTCCGGGACAGTTACTAATGAGCAGTTCTTC.

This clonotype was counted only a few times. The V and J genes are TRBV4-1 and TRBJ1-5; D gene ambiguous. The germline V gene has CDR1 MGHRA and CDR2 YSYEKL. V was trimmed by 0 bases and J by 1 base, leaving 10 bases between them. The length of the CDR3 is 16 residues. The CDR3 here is CASSQDDEFSNQPQHF. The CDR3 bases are TGCGCCAGCAGCCAAGATGACGAGTTCAGCAATCAGCCCCAGCATTTT.

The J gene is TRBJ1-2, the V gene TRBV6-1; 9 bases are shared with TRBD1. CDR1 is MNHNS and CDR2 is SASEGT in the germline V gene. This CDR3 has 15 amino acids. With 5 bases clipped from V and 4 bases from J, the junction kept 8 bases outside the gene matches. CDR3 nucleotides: TGTGCCAGCAGTCCCGGGACAGGGTCGGCCTATGGCTACACCTTC. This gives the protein CASSPGTGSAYGYTF.

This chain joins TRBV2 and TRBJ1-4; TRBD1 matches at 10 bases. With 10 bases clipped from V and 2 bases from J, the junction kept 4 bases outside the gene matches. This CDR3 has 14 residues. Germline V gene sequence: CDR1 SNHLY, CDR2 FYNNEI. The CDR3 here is CATRQGATNEKLFF. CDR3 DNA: TGTGCCACCAGACAGGGGGCGACTAATGAAAAACTGTTTTTT.

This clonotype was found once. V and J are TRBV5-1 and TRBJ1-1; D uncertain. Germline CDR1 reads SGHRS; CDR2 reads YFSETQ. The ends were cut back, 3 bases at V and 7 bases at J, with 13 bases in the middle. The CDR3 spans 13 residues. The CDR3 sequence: CASSSRGEVEAFF. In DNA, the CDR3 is TGCGCCAGCAGCTCGCGAGGTGAGGTTGAAGCTTTCTTT. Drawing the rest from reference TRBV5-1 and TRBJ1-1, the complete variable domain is KAGVTQTPRYLIKTRGQQVTLSCSPISGHRSVSWYQQTPGQGLQFLFEYFSETQRNKGNFPGRFSGRQFSNSRSEMNVSTLELGDSALYLCASSSRGEVEAFFGQGTRLTVV.

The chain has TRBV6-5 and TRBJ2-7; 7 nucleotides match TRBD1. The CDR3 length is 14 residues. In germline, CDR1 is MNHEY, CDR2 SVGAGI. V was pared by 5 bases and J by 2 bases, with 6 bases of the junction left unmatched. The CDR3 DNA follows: TGTGCCAGCAGTCAGACAGGGAAAACCTACGAGCAGTACTTC. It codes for CASSQTGKTYEQYF.

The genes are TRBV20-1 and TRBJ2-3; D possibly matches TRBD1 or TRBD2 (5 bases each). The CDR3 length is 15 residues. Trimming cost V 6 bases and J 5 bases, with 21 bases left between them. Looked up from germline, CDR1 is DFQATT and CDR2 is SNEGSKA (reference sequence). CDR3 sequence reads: CSATGPSVPGDTQYF. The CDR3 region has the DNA TGCAGTGCAACGGGACCTTCAGTACCCGGAGATACGCAGTATTTT.

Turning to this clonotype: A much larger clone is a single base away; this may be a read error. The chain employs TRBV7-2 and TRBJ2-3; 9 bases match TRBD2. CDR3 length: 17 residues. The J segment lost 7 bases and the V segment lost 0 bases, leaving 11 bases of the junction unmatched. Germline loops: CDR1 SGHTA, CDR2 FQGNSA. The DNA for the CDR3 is TGTGCCAGCAGCTTAGCCCCCGGCGGGGGGGTAGCGAATACGCAGTATTTT. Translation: CASSLAPGGGVANTQYF.

CDR3 sequence reads: CASSQDIGAPNTGELFF. The CDR3 DNA sequence: TGCGCCAGCAGCCAAGATATCGGGGCCCCGAACACCGGGGAGCTGTTTTTT. This chain links TRBV4-1 with TRBJ2-2; D may match TRBD1 or TRBD2 (5 bases each). The CDR3 extends over 17 amino acids. Trimming took 0 bases from V and 0 from J, leaving 11 bases between them. Germline values: CDR1 MGHRA, CDR2 YSYEKL.

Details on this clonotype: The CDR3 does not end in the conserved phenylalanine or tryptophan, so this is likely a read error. CDR3 sequence: CASSDRGAGEQYL. In DNA form, the CDR3 reads TGTGCCAGCAGTGATCGTGGGGCGGGAGAGCAGTACTTA. The chain combines TRBV6-1 with TRBJ2-7; D is perhaps TRBD2 (6 bases). This CDR3 region has 13 residues. Germline CDR1 is MNHNS and CDR2 is SASEGT. V dropped 3 bases and J dropped 7 bases, with 13 bases sitting between them.

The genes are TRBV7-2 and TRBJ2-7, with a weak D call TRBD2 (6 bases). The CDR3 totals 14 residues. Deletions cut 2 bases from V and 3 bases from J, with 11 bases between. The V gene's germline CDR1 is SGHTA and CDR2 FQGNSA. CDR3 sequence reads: CASSLHGTVYEQYF. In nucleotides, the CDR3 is TGTGCCAGCAGCTTACACGGGACTGTCTACGAGCAGTACTTC.

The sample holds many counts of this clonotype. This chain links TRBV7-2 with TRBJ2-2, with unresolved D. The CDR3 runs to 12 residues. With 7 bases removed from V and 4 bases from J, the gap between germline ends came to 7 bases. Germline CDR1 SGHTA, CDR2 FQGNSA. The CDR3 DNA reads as TGTGCCAGCATCCCCCCCACCGGGGAGCTGTTTTTT. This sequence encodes CASIPPTGELFF.

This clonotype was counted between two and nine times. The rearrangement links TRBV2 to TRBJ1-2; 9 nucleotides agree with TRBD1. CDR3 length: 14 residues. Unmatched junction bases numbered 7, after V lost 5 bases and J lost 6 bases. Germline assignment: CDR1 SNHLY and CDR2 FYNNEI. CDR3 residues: CASSTGTGTNGYTF. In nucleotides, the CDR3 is TGTGCCAGCAGTACCGGGACAGGGACCAATGGCTACACCTTC.

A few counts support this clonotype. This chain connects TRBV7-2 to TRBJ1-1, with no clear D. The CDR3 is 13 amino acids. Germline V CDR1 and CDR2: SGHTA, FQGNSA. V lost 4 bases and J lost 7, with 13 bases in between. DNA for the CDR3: TGTGCCAGCAGCTCGTTGGGATTTGGTGAAGCTTTCTTT. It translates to CASSSLGFGEAFF.

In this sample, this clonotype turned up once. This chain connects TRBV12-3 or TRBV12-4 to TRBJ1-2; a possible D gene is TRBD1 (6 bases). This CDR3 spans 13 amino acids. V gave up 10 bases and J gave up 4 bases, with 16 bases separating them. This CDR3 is CAISYTGPYGYTF. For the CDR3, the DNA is TGTGCCATCAGCTACACAGGGCCCTATGGCTACACCTTC.

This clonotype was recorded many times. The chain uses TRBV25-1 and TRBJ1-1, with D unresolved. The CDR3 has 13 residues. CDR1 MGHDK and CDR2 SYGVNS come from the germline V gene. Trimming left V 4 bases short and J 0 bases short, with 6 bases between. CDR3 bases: TGTGCCAGCAGTGCTGGGGTGAACACTGAAGCTTTCTTT. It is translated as CASSAGVNTEAFF.

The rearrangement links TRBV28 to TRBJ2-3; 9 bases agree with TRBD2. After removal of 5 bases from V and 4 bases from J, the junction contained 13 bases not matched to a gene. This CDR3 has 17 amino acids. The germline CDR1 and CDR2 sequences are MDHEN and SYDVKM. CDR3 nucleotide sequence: TGTGCCAGCAGTCCGTCGGGTTTGCGGGGGGGCGCAGATACGCAGTATTTT. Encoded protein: CASSPSGLRGGADTQYF.

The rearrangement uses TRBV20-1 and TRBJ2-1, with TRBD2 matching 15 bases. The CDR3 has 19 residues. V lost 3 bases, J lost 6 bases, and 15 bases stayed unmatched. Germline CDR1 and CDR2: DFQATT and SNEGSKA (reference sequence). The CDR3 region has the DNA TGCAGTGCTAGGGGGACTAGCGGGGGGTACTGGACGGGAATCAATGAGCAGTTCTTC. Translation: CSARGTSGGYWTGINEQFF.